This T cell receptor (beta chain) was recovered during a study of T cells in localized non-small cell lung cancer. The data were produced by immunoSEQ multiplex PCR, yet TCRdb's version contains in-frame clones alone and is incomplete. Of approximately 88,000 clones in the sample, approximately 90% were seen once. Broader study findings: Longer overall survival was seen with higher T cell density measured in blood. Out of the top 100 tumor clones, a median roughly 52 were seen in adjacent lung. Peak T cell clonality was found in uninvolved adjacent lung, exceeding tumor. Sequencing, confined to only one tumor region, leaves heterogeneity possible.

Turning to this clone: The antigen is unknown.

This TCR was sampled from a woman aged 40-70 years with stage II squamous cell lung carcinoma. The input for sequencing was PBMCs, taken before any cancer treatment.

In DNA, the CDR3 is TGTGCCAGTAGTATTCGTGGGACGGACCTCTCTGGGGCCAACGTCCTGACTTTC. The encoded protein is CASSIRGTDLSGANVLTF. The rearrangement joins TRBV19 to TRBJ2-6; D tentatively fits TRBD1 or TRBD2 (5 bases each). The CDR3 extends over 18 amino acids. V was cut by 3 bases and J by 0 bases, with 15 bases left in between. In germline, CDR1 is LNHDA, CDR2 SQIVND (reference sequence).